This T cell receptor beta chain is drawn from a study of cytomegalovirus exposure and HLA in healthy donors. Study findings and constraints: Later, an analysis found that common viral pathogens appeared to be linked with several of the most significant clusters. Investigators reported more than 150 TCR beta chains as tied to cytomegalovirus. Association of a missense DCLRE1C variant with TCR beta V- and J-gene trimming was reported in a later analysis. Indistinguishable V segments such as TRBV6-2 and TRBV6-3 were excluded.

Primers: 60 Vbeta forward and 13 Jbeta reverse. This table comes from immunoSEQ multiplex PCR, and its TCRdb copy is limited to in-frame clones, with some not included. The table lists over 150,000 clones, approximately 79% of them singletons, with more than 1.5% in the top ten. This CDR3 region has 15 residues. V lost 2 bases, J lost 10 bases, and 9 bases stayed unmatched. The germline CDR1 and CDR2 sequences are MNHEY and SVGAGI. This clone was counted between two and nine times. What it binds is unknown. Sequenced input: PBMCs. The sequence was collected from a girl between 5 and 17 years old in good health and CMV-seropositive. V and J are TRBV6-5 and TRBJ1-1; TRBD1 matches at 11 bases. CDR3 sequence: CASSYLQTGTGGAFF. The CDR3 DNA reads TGTGCCAGCAGTTACCTCCAGACCGGGACAGGGGGAGCTTTCTTT.